The sequence of this T cell receptor beta chain was determined in a study of T-cell reconstitution after alpha-beta-depleted transplantation in children. V lost 3 bases, J lost 6 bases, and 8 bases lay in between. This CDR3 comprises 13 residues. The V gene's germline CDR1 is MNHEY and CDR2 SMNVEV (reference sequence). Study-wide points: At one year after transplant, newly produced T cells mostly accounted for T-cell counts and diversity. Approximately two months post-transplant, alpha-beta T cells reportedly originated from several hundred expanded graft clones. Surviving recipient cells, namely T cells and thymic progenitors, were the source of high day-60 TCRbeta diversity in some patients.

This clonotype was counted many times. Its cognate antigen is unknown. Unique molecular identifiers were used to barcode this TCRbeta library. TCRdb processed the PCR reads anew with MiXCR; each CDR3 protein has one entry. The table records around 450,000 distinct CDR3 sequences, more than 9% of them present only once. The genes are TRBV27 and TRBJ2-2, with D possibly being TRBD2 (6 bases). Specimen: PBMCs, collected before TCRalphabeta/CD19-depleted stem cell transplant. This TCR was sampled from a child under 10 years old with inherited bone marrow failure, due to receive a stem cell transplant. In DNA, the CDR3 is TGTGCCAGCAGTTTCTGGGGGGCCGGGGAGCTGTTTTTT. Translating gives CASSFWGAGELFF.